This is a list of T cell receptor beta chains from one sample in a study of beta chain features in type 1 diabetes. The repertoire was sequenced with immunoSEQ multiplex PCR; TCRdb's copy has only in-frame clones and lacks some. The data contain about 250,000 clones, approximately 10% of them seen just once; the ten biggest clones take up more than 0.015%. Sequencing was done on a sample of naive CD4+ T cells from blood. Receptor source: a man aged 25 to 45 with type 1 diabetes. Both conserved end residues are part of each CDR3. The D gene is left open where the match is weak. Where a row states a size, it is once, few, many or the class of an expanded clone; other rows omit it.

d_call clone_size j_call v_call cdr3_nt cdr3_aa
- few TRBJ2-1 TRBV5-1 TGCGCCAGCAGCTTGGCTAGCGCTTCCTACAATGAGCAGTTCTTC CASSLASASYNEQFF
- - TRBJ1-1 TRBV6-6 TGTGCCAGCATACGAGGTGACACTGAAGCTTTCTTT CASIRGDTEAFF
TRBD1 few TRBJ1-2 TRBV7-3 TGTGCCAGCAGCCCCGATCAGACAGGGAATGGCTACACCTTC CASSPDQTGNGYTF
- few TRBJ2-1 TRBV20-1 TGCAGTGTCATCTCCTACAATGAGCAGTTCTTC CSVISYNEQFF
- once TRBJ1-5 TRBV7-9 TGTGCCAGCAGCTCTCAGGGCAATCAGCCCCAGCATTTT CASSSQGNQPQHF
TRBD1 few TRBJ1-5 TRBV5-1 TGCGCCAGCAGCTTAGGGGGCCCACAAGATCAGCCCCAGCATTTT CASSLGGPQDQPQHF
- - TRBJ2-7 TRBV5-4 TGTGCCAGCAGCGGGGGGACAGACTCCTACGAGCAGTACTTC CASSGGTDSYEQYF
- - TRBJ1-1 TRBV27 TGTGCCAGCAGTTTTTATTCAGGGGCAGCTTTCTTT CASSFYSGAAFF
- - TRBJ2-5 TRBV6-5 TGTGCCAGCAGTTACTGGGACAACCAAGAGACCCAGTACTTC CASSYWDNQETQYF
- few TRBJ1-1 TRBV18 TGTGCCAGCTCACCCCAGGCCACTGAAGCTTTCTTT CASSPQATEAFF
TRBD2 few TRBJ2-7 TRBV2 TGTGCCAGCAGTGAAGCGCGGGGGGCCCTACGGCACGAGCAGTACTTC CASSEARGALRHEQYF
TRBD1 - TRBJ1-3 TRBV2 TGTGCCAGCAATTTCCCTCGGCCGGACAGGGGCGACCCCGCTCTGGGAAACACCATATATTTT CASNFPRPDRGDPALGNTIYF
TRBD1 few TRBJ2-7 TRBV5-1 TGCGCCAGCAGCTTGGCCGGACAGGGAGACGAGCAGTACTTC CASSLAGQGDEQYF
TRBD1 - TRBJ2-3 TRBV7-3 TGTGCCAGCAGCCCGGACAGGGGGGATACGCAGTATTTT CASSPDRGDTQYF
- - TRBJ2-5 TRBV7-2 TGTGCCAGCAGCTTAGCGGGGGGTGGGGAGACCCAGTACTTC CASSLAGGGETQYF
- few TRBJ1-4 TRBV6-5 TGTGCCAGCCGTTACCGGGGTAGCAACGAAAAACTGTTTTTT CASRYRGSNEKLFF
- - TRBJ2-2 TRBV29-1 TGCAGCGTTGGGGAGGTACGCACCGGGGAGCTGTTTTTT CSVGEVRTGELFF
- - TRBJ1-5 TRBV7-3 TGTGCCAGCAGCTTACGAGGCAGCAATCAGCCCCAGCATTTT CASSLRGSNQPQHF
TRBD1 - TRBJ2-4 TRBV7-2 TGTGCCAGCAGCCTTCGACAGGGCCTTGTGAACATTCAGTACTTC CASSLRQGLVNIQYF
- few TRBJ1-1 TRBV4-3 TGCGCCAGCAGCCAGCAGGGGTCCACTGAAGCTTTCTTT CASSQQGSTEAFF
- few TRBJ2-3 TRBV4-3 TGCGCCAGCAGCCAAGGCTCACTCCTGAGCCCAGATACGCAGTATTTT CASSQGSLLSPDTQYF
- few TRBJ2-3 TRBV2 TGTGCCAGCAGCCCACAGGGAGATACGCAGTATTTT CASSPQGDTQYF
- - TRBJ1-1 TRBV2 TGTGCCAGCAGAAGAGGCCAGAACACTGAAGCTTTCTTT CASRRGQNTEAFF
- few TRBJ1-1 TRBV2 TGTGCCAACCGGACAGAGGGAATGCCTGAAGCTTTCTTT CANRTEGMPEAFF
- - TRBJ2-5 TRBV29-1 TGCAGCGTTGAAGACCCCCGCCGGGGGGCCCCGTACTTC CSVEDPRRGAPYF
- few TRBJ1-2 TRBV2 TGTGCCAGCAGTGATGTCAGTAACTATGGCTACACCTTC CASSDVSNYGYTF
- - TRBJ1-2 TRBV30 TGTGCCTGGAGTGCAGGGGTTGGCTACACCTTC CAWSAGVGYTF
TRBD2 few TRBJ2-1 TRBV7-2 TGTGCCAGCAGCTTAGGTAGCGGGGGAACAAATGAGCAGTTCTTC CASSLGSGGTNEQFF
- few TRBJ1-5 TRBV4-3 TGCGCCAGCAGCCAAAGTTTTGGTCCCGGGAATCAGCCCCAGCATTTT CASSQSFGPGNQPQHF
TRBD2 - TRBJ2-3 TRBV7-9 TGTGCCAGCAACATACTAGCGGGCACTAGCACAGATACGCAGTATTTT CASNILAGTSTDTQYF
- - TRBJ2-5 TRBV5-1 TGCGCCAGCAGCTACGCAGGGTTTGAGGAGACCCAGTACTTC CASSYAGFEETQYF
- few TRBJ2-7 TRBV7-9 TGTGCCAGCAGCTTAAGCGGGGAGGGGGGATTGAGCGAGCAGTACTTC CASSLSGEGGLSEQYF
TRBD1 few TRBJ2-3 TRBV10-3 TGTGCCATCAGGGGCCAGGGGCAGGGGGCAGATACGCAGTATTTT CAIRGQGQGADTQYF
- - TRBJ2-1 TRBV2 TGTGCCAGCATTGAGGTAGACAATGAGCAGTTCTTC CASIEVDNEQFF
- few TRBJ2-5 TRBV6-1 TGTGCCAGCAGTGAACTGACAATACCATCGGTCTCTCCGTACTTC CASSELTIPSVSPYF
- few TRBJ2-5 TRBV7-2 TGTGCCAGCAGCTTACTTTCAGGCCAAGAGACCCAGTACTTC CASSLLSGQETQYF
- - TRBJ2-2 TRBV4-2 TGTGCCAGCAGCCCCTATGGAGGGACCTCGAACACCGGGGAGCTGTTTTTT CASSPYGGTSNTGELFF
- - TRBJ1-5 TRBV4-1 TGCGCCAGCAGCCGAAGTGCGAACGGGAATCAGCCCCAGCATTTT CASSRSANGNQPQHF
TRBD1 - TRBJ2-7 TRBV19 TGTGCCAGTAGTATTCCGGGGACAGGGATACACGAGCAGTACTTC CASSIPGTGIHEQYF
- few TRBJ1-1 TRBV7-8 TGTGCCAGCAGCCACCCCGCCCGGGAGACTGAAGCTTTCTTT CASSHPARETEAFF
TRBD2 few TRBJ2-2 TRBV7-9 TGTGCCAGCAGCCCCGGACTAGCGGGCACCGGGGAGCTGTTTTTT CASSPGLAGTGELFF
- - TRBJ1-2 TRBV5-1 TGCGCCAGCAGCTTGGAGACAGGTGTCGGCTACACCTTC CASSLETGVGYTF
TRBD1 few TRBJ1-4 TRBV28 TGTGCCAGCAGTTCTGCCGGGACAGGCGATGAAAAACTGTTTTTT CASSSAGTGDEKLFF
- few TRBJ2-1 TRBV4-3 TGCGCCAGCAGCCAAGAGAGTCTGTCCTACAATGAGCAGTTCTTC CASSQESLSYNEQFF
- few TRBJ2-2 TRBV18 TGTGCCAGCTCACCAAGCGTCGGGGAGCTGTTTTTT CASSPSVGELFF
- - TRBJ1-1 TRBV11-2 TGTGCCAGCAGCGGGGGCGGGGGATTCTCGCGGACTGAAGCTTTCTTT CASSGGGGFSRTEAFF
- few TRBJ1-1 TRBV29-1 TGCAGCGCACAACAGGGAATGAACACTGAAGCTTTCTTT CSAQQGMNTEAFF
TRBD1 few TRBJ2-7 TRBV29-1 TGCAGCGTGGGAACAGGGGCGGCCGAGCAGTACTTC CSVGTGAAEQYF